This TCR beta chain was recorded in a study of Graves' ophthalmopathy and Graves' hyperthyroidism. CDR3 length: 15 amino acids. Germline-derived CDR1 and CDR2 are MDHEN and SYDVKM. Trimming stripped 2 bases from V and 2 bases from J, with 13 bases between. Stable hyperthyroidism denotes an absence of ophthalmopathy throughout 18 months of follow-up. Investigators amplified TCR beta CDR3 regions from RNA transcripts. The first-round RT-PCR employed HTBI primers together with the Qiagen OneStep RT-PCR kit. A multiplex PCR was then performed as the second round. MiXCR, run by TCRdb on the multiplex PCR reads, gives a single entry per CDR3 protein. This table has about 620,000 distinct CDR3 sequences, about 24% appearing once. This clonotype was observed at least ten times.

The sequenced sample consisted of peripheral blood. This chain joins TRBV28 and TRBJ2-7; D unresolved. The receptor was derived from a woman under 30 with stable Graves' hyperthyroidism. Some clones in this sample may be carry-over from other donors' samples. This CDR3 reads CASSLMFGPTYEQYF. The CDR3 DNA reads TGTGCCAGCAGTTTAATGTTTGGACCTACCTACGAGCAGTACTTC.